This TCR beta chain was found in a study of blood T cells in healthy people across ages. Through a sample-barcoded 5' primer and a J-beta primer mix, a second PCR was run for roughly 6 to 12 cycles. TCRdb reprocessed the 5' RACE reads with MiXCR, giving one entry per CDR3 protein. The sample contains hundreds of thousands of distinct CDR3 sequences, around 49% of which appear only once. CDR3 length: 13 amino acids. CDR1 is KGHSH and CDR2 is LQKENI in the germline V gene. The J segment lost 11 bases and the V segment lost 6 bases, leaving 11 bases of the junction unmatched. The origin of this receptor is a woman aged 60-70 years in good health. V and J are TRBV18 and TRBJ2-5, with 8 bases that match TRBD2. The material sequenced was blood. The CDR3, as DNA: TGTGCCAGCTCCGACCGGGGGACTAGTAAGCAGTACTTC. It specifies CASSDRGTSKQYF. The whole variable domain, filled in from reference TRBV18 and TRBJ2-5, reads NAGVMQNPRHLVRRRGQEARLRCSPMKGHSHVYWYRQLPEEGLKFMVYLQKENIIDESGMPKERFSAEFPKEGPSILRIQQVVRGDSAAYFCASSDRGTSKQYFGPGTRLLVL.